Each of the 7 T cell receptor beta chains below was sequenced from the same sample in a study of T cells in Graves' hyperthyroidism and ophthalmopathy. Amplified TCR beta CDR3 regions derived from RNA transcripts. The TCR CDR3 was amplified in a first-round RT-PCR using the HTBI primer set. TCRdb recomputed calls from the multiplex PCR reads with MiXCR, one row per CDR3 protein. The repertoire holds approximately 490,000 distinct CDR3 sequences, with approximately 22% as singletons. What was sequenced was blood. The receptor set was obtained from a woman in her seventies with Graves' ophthalmopathy.

The V gene is TRBV10-1, the J gene TRBJ2-7; TRBD2 aligns across 8 bases. The CDR3 runs to 13 residues. The germline V gene encodes CDR1 WNHNN and CDR2 SYGVQD (reference sequence). Unmatched junction bases numbered 6, after V lost 9 bases and J lost 2 bases. For the CDR3, the DNA is TGCGCCAGGGAAGCGGGAGAAACCTACGAGCAGTACTTC. Protein sequence: CAREAGETYEQYF.

In this sample, this clonotype turned up a few times. The genes are TRBV4-1 and TRBJ2-5; D is ambiguous. Germline V gene sequence: CDR1 MGHRA, CDR2 YSYEKL. Trimming cost V 1 base and J 5 bases, with 14 bases left between them. The CDR3 covers 15 residues. This CDR3 reads CASSQGQVRRETQYF. CDR3 DNA sequence: TGCGCCAGCAGCCAAGGACAAGTCCGACGGGAGACCCAGTACTTC.

This clonotype was detected only a few times. The chain combines TRBV29-1 with TRBJ2-2; 7 nucleotides align to TRBD1. Germline CDR1 is SQVTM and CDR2 is ANQGSEA. Trimming took 3 bases from V and 2 from J; bases not matched to a gene: 3. The CDR3 spans 14 residues. CDR3 sequence: CSVEDRINTGELFF. Here the CDR3 DNA reads TGCAGCGTTGAGGACAGGATAAACACCGGGGAGCTGTTTTTT.

This clonotype was found a few times. This sequence joins TRBV6-1 and TRBJ1-6; the D gene is possibly TRBD1 (5 bases). Germline CDR1 is MNHNS and CDR2 is SASEGT. The CDR3 spans 15 residues. V was cut by 2 bases and J by 9 bases, with 14 bases left in between. The CDR3 nucleotides read TGTGCCAGCAGTGAAATGGGGGTGATAAGTTCACCCCTCCACTTT. It yields the protein CASSEMGVISSPLHF.

The V and J genes are TRBV7-2 and TRBJ2-7; 13 positions agree with TRBD2. J was trimmed by 1 base and V by 6 bases; bases with no gene match: 9. The CDR3 spans 17 residues. From germline, CDR1 is SGHTA and CDR2 FQGNSA. CDR3 bases: TGTGCCAGCAGAGGGGGGGGACTAGCGGGATTATCCTACGAGCAGTACTTC. Its translation is CASRGGGLAGLSYEQYF.

This clonotype was observed a few times. V is TRBV14 and J is TRBJ2-7, with TRBD1 matching over 8 bases. CDR1 and CDR2 from the germline V gene are SGHDN and FVKESK. Trimming removed 4 bases from V and 1 base from J; junction bases left unmatched: 3. The CDR3 runs to 14 residues. The CDR3 spells CASSRQGISYEQYF. In nucleotides, the CDR3 is TGTGCCAGCAGCCGACAGGGGATTTCCTACGAGCAGTACTTC.

The chain recombines TRBV6-4 with TRBJ2-3, with a possible D match to TRBD1 (6 bases). This CDR3 is built from 13 residues. The germline CDR1 and CDR2 sequences are MRHNA and SNTAGT. The V end lost 3 bases, the J end lost 5 bases, and 9 bases lay between the germline ends. CDR3 DNA: TGTGCCAGCAGTGAAGGGGGTCAAGATACGCAGTATTTT. Residues: CASSEGGQDTQYF.